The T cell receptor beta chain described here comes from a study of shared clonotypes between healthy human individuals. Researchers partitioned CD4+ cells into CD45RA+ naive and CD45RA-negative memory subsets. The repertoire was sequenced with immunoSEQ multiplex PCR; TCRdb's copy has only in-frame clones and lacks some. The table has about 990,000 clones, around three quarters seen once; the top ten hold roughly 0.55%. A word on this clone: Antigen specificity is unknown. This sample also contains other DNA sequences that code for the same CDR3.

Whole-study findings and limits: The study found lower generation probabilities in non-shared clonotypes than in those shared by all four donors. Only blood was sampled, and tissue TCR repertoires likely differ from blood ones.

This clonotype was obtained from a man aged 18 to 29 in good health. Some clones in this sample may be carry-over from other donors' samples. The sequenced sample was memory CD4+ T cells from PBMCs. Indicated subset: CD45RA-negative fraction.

As DNA, the CDR3 is TGCGCCAGCAGCCTACTAGCGGAGTACAATGAGCAGTTCTTC. Translated: CASSLLAEYNEQFF. V gene TRBV5-1 combines with J gene TRBJ2-1, with 8 bases matching TRBD2. CDR3 length: 14 residues. The V gene's germline CDR1 is SGHRS and CDR2 YFSETQ. V shed 4 bases, J shed 4 bases, and the junction held 4 bases outside the gene matches.